These 29 T cell receptor beta chains share one sample of origin, sequenced in a study of patients and donors after allogeneic stem cell transplantation (TCRdb year 2020). Library preparation was by RT-PCR. The sequencer listed for this sample is NextSeq 550. TCRdb reprocessed the public reads (quality trimming at Q25 with fastp, clone calling with MiXCR) and kept in-frame beta chains. Every CDR3 protein is listed once, alongside the most common genes and DNA of its rows. A total of 410,000 or so distinct CDR3 sequences appear in this sample, roughly 17% of them only once. The ten largest clones take up 7.2% of the sample. Sequenced input: blood, either unsorted or a sorted T cell fraction (not recorded which). The receptors were sampled from a human donor who was either an allogeneic HSCT recipient or a stem cell or donor lymphocyte infusion donor (not recorded which). It is not recorded whose cells these are; they may come from a transplant donor.

This clonotype was observed a handful of times. The gene calls are TRBV11-1 and TRBJ2-2, with TRBD2 identical over 16 bases. The CDR3 runs to 18 residues. Germline CDR1 SGHAT, CDR2 FQDESV (reference sequence). With V trimmed by 4 bases and J by 0 bases, 2 bases remained unmatched. As DNA, the CDR3 is TGTGCCAGCAGCTCGGGACTAGCGGGAGGGTCGAACACCGGGGAGCTGTTTTTT. It specifies CASSSGLAGGSNTGELFF.

CDR3 amino acids: CASSQEGAGLSYEQYF. CDR3 nucleotide sequence: TGTGCCAGCAGCCAAGAAGGGGCGGGACTCTCCTACGAGCAGTACTTC. V gene TRBV3-1 combines with J gene TRBJ2-7; possibly TRBD2 for D (6 bases). Trimming cost V 0 bases and J 0 bases, with 12 bases left between them. Germline CDR1 reads LGHDT; CDR2 reads YNNKEL (reference sequence). The CDR3 covers 16 residues.

This clonotype was counted many times. J is TRBJ2-1 and V is TRBV25-1; 9 nucleotides line up with TRBD2. The length of the CDR3 is 14 residues. Germline CDR1 reads MGHDK; CDR2 reads SYGVNS. The V and J ends lost 3 bases and 9 bases, in that order; junction bases with no gene match: 6. CDR3: CASSDRLAVSEQFF. CDR3 nucleotide sequence: TGTGCCAGCAGTGATAGACTAGCGGTGAGTGAGCAGTTCTTC.

The sample holds a few counts of this clonotype. This chain joins TRBV15 and TRBJ1-5, with 10 bases identical to TRBD1. V lost 5 bases to trimming and J lost 6 bases; unmatched junction nucleotides: 4. CDR3 length: 14 amino acids. Per germline, CDR1 LNHNV and CDR2 YYDKDF (reference sequence). CDR3 sequence reads: CATSGDRGRQPQHF. As DNA, the CDR3 is TGTGCCACCAGCGGGGACAGGGGTCGTCAGCCCCAGCATTTT.

This clonotype was counted a few times. The chain uses TRBV7-9 and TRBJ2-5; maybe TRBD2 (5 bases). The CDR3 sequence is 14 residues long. Trimming took off 8 bases at V and 3 bases at J, with 16 bases between the two ends. Germline V gives CDR1 SEHNR, CDR2 FQNEAQ (reference sequence). CDR3 sequence: CASHSSGLEETQYF. The CDR3 DNA sequence: TGTGCCAGCCATTCGAGCGGATTGGAAGAGACCCAGTACTTC.

This clonotype has at least ten counts. This chain joins TRBV7-9 and TRBJ2-3, with 9 bases matching TRBD1. This CDR3 region has 14 residues. The ends lost 5 bases at V and 4 bases at J; junction bases unmatched: 4. In germline, CDR1 is SEHNR, CDR2 FQNEAQ (reference sequence). This chain's CDR3 is CASSIRQGADTQYF. In nucleotides, the CDR3 is TGTGCCAGCAGCATAAGACAGGGGGCAGATACGCAGTATTTT.

V is TRBV6-2 or TRBV6-3 and J is TRBJ2-5; D unclear. Trimming took off 2 bases at V and 2 bases at J, with 18 bases between the two ends. The germline V gene encodes CDR1 MNHEY and CDR2 SVGEGT. This CDR3 spans 17 amino acids. CDR3: CASSYPFSGILQETQYF. The CDR3 coding sequence is TGTGCCAGCAGTTACCCCTTTTCCGGTATTCTACAAGAGACCCAGTACTTC.

This clonotype turned up a few times. The V call is TRBV6-5, the J call TRBJ1-5; D not resolved. V was pared by 0 bases and J by 0 bases, with 0 bases between. Germline V gene data show CDR1 as MNHEY and CDR2 as SVGAGI. CDR3 size: 13 residues. The CDR3 DNA sequence: TGTGCCAGCAGTTACTCTAGCAATCAGCCCCAGCATTTT. This gives the protein CASSYSSNQPQHF.

This clonotype was found a few times. The chain joins TRBV7-2 to TRBJ2-1; D may be TRBD2 (6 bases). Germline CDR1 reads SGHTA; CDR2 reads FQGNSA. The CDR3 runs to 14 residues. Trimming pared 6 bases from V and 6 bases from J, leaving 15 bases between. The CDR3 spells CASSSMGRGNEQFF. The CDR3, as DNA: TGTGCCAGCAGTTCCATGGGGCGGGGCAATGAGCAGTTCTTC. Full variable domain (remainder filled in from reference TRBV7-2 and TRBJ2-1): GAGVSQSPSNKVTEKGKDVELRCDPISGHTALYWYRQSLGQGLEFLIYFQGNSAPDKSGLPSDRFSAERTGGSVSTLTIQRTQQEDSAVYLCASSSMGRGNEQFFGPGTRLTVL.

This clonotype has just one count. The chain joins TRBV7-3 to TRBJ2-3, with a tentative D call TRBD2 (5 bases). V was pared by 1 base and J by 2 bases, with 13 bases between. CDR1 and CDR2 from the germline V gene are SGHTA and FQGTGA. There are 16 residues in the CDR3. This chain's CDR3 is CASSLNSGSPTDTQYF. CDR3 DNA sequence: TGTGCCAGCAGCTTAAACTCGGGATCGCCCACAGATACGCAGTATTTT.

This clonotype was observed a few times. The chain is built from TRBV28 and TRBJ2-7, with 8 bases matching TRBD1. There are 14 residues in the CDR3. Germline-derived CDR1 and CDR2 are MDHEN and SYDVKM. V dropped 2 bases and J dropped 5; count of bases not matched to a gene: 5. Written as DNA, the CDR3 is TGTGCCAGCAGTTTAGACAGGGGTAGGGACGAGCAGTACTTC. It translates to CASSLDRGRDEQYF.

This clonotype has a handful of counts. The V call is TRBV5-1, the J call TRBJ1-1, with D maybe TRBD1 (6 bases). Trimming shortened V by 4 bases and J by 7 bases, and 17 bases separated the two germline ends. CDR3 length equals 14 residues. CDR1 and CDR2 from the germline V gene are SGHRS and YFSETQ. CDR3 sequence (DNA): TGCGCCAGCAGCGCCGCGATAGGGGGAGTTGAAGCTTTCTTT. Translation gives CASSAAIGGVEAFF.

This clonotype has just a few counts. J is TRBJ2-1 and V is TRBV20-1, with TRBD2 identical over 9 bases. V gave up 6 bases and J gave up 3 bases; unmatched junction bases: 9. Germline V gene sequence: CDR1 DFQATT, CDR2 SNEGSKA (reference sequence). The CDR3 spans 15 residues. The CDR3 loop is CSANLAGKRYNEQFF. CDR3 nucleotides: TGCAGTGCAAATCTAGCGGGAAAACGCTACAATGAGCAGTTCTTC.

CDR3 coding DNA: TGTGCCAGCAGCTTCAGGGAGGTAGCCAAAAACATTCAGTACTTC. Encoded protein: CASSFREVAKNIQYF. The chain couples TRBV5-6 to TRBJ2-4; D might be TRBD2 (6 bases). This CDR3 is 15 amino acids long. V dropped 2 bases and J dropped 0 bases, with 9 bases sitting between them. Germline V lookup: CDR1 SGHDT, CDR2 YYEEEE.

There are many counts of this clonotype. The V gene is TRBV5-1, the J gene TRBJ2-7; TRBD1 matches at 7 bases. Trimming cost V 4 bases and J 6 bases; bases outside gene matches: 10. Germline assignment: CDR1 SGHRS and CDR2 YFSETQ. The CDR3 is 14 residues long. The DNA of the CDR3 is TGCGCCAGCAGCACCGGGACAGAATCGTTCGAGCAGTACTTC. This sequence encodes CASSTGTESFEQYF.

V is TRBV7-3 and J is TRBJ2-1, with 13 nucleotides matching TRBD2. The germline V gene encodes CDR1 SGHTA and CDR2 FQGTGA. V shed 5 bases, J shed 5 bases, and the junction held 9 bases outside the gene matches. The CDR3 totals 17 residues. The CDR3 DNA reads TGTGCCAGCAGCCTCCGGAGGGGACTAGCGGGGAACAATGAGCAGTTCTTC. It is translated as CASSLRRGLAGNNEQFF.

This rearrangement joins TRBV2 to TRBJ2-7, with 8 positions matching TRBD1. Looked up from germline, CDR1 is SNHLY and CDR2 is FYNNEI. The length of the CDR3 is 13 residues. V shed 7 bases and J 7 bases; nucleotides not matched to a gene: 9. CDR3 loop: CASKSQGAGEQYF. DNA of the CDR3: TGTGCCAGCAAGAGTCAGGGGGCCGGGGAGCAGTACTTC.

This clonotype was counted a single time. This chain links TRBV24-1 with TRBJ2-1; D unresolved. Germline V gene lookup returns CDR1 KGHDR and CDR2 SFDVKD. The CDR3 is 15 residues long. V gave up 3 bases and J gave up 4 bases, with 12 bases separating them. Here the CDR3 reads CATSDPGSGYNEQFF. In nucleotides, the CDR3 is TGTGCCACCAGTGATCCCGGGTCCGGTTACAATGAGCAGTTCTTC.

The sample holds a few counts of this clonotype. V usage is TRBV4-1 and J usage is TRBJ1-5; D ambiguous. Germline-derived CDR1 and CDR2 are MGHRA and YSYEKL. The germline V and J ends were trimmed by 1 base and 2 bases, with 18 bases remaining between them. The CDR3 loop spans 18 amino acids. The CDR3 loop is CASSQVSQMIAGNQPQHF. The CDR3 DNA follows: TGCGCCAGCAGCCAAGTTTCACAGATGATAGCGGGCAATCAGCCCCAGCATTTT.

This clonotype was recorded a few times. CDR3 coding DNA: TGTGCCACCAGTGACCGGCGACTAGTCAATGAGCAGTTCTTC. Translated, it gives CATSDRRLVNEQFF. This sequence joins TRBV24-1 and TRBJ2-1; tentative D call: TRBD2 (6 bases). The germline V gene has CDR1 KGHDR and CDR2 SFDVKD. The CDR3 length is 14 residues. V lost 4 bases and J 6 bases, leaving 12 bases between the germline ends.

This clonotype has only a few counts. This chain joins TRBV20-1 and TRBJ1-2; maybe TRBD1 (6 bases). Germline V gives CDR1 DFQATT, CDR2 SNEGSKA (reference sequence). This CDR3 has 12 amino acids. V was clipped by 1 base and J by 8 bases, with 11 bases between them. The CDR3 loop is CSARGGARGYTF. For the CDR3, the DNA is TGCAGTGCTAGAGGGGGGGCTCGGGGCTACACCTTC.

This chain uses TRBV9 with TRBJ2-6, with 8 positions matching TRBD2. The germline gives CDR1 SGDLS, CDR2 YYNGEE. The J segment lost 0 bases and the V segment lost 4 bases, leaving 9 bases of the junction unmatched. The CDR3 sequence is 18 residues long. This CDR3 is CASSPHERGRSGANVLTF. DNA of the CDR3: TGTGCCAGCAGCCCTCATGAGCGGGGGCGCTCTGGGGCCAACGTCCTGACTTTC. The full variable domain, with the rest looked up from reference TRBV9 and TRBJ2-6, is DSGVTQTPKHLITATGQRVTLRCSPRSGDLSVYWYQQSLDQGLQFLIQYYNGEERAKGNILERFSAQQFPDLHSELNLSSLELGDSALYFCASSPHERGRSGANVLTFGAGSRLTVL.

The rearrangement joins TRBV4-1 to TRBJ2-1; TRBD1 or TRBD2 may be the D gene (5 bases each). With 1 base removed from V and 6 bases from J, the gap between germline ends came to 10 bases. There are 14 residues in the CDR3. CDR1 and CDR2 (germline): MGHRA, YSYEKL. CDR3 protein: CASSQGGNTNEQFF. As DNA, the CDR3 is TGCGCCAGCAGCCAAGGGGGGAATACCAATGAGCAGTTCTTC.

This clonotype has a single count. One end of the junction is discordant with germline, which a read error may explain. This sequence joins TRBV6-1 and TRBJ2-6; TRBD1 is a possible D gene (5 bases). The CDR3 runs to 15 residues. Germline V CDR1 and CDR2: MNHNS, SASEGT. The CDR3 loop is CASMVVVSGANVLTF. The CDR3 region has the DNA TGTGCCAGCATGGTGGTTGTCTCTGGGGCCAACGTACTGACTTTC.

The genes are TRBV19 and TRBJ2-5, with TRBD2 identical over 9 bases. V gave up 3 bases and J gave up 5 bases; unmatched junction bases: 10. The CDR3 is 16 amino acids. Germline V gene sequence: CDR1 LNHDA, CDR2 SQIVND (reference sequence). CDR3 residues: CASSISAGGPGETQYF. In DNA, the CDR3 is TGTGCCAGTAGTATTTCGGCGGGAGGGCCCGGCGAGACCCAGTACTTC.

The rearrangement links TRBV12-3 or TRBV12-4 to TRBJ1-2; 7 bases line up with TRBD1. The trim removed 4 bases at V and 4 bases at J, leaving 3 bases unmatched. This CDR3 region has 13 residues. This CDR3 reads CASSSTGTYGYTF. CDR3 bases: TGTGCCAGCAGTTCGACAGGGACCTATGGCTACACCTTC.

The V and J genes are TRBV19 and TRBJ1-1, with 7 bases lining up with TRBD1. Per the germline V gene, CDR1 is LNHDA and CDR2 is SQIVND (reference sequence). The CDR3 extends over 13 amino acids. The junction had 12 bases not matched to a gene; V was cut back by 7 bases and J by 10 bases. The CDR3 sequence is CASIQSTGSGAFF. CDR3 nucleotide sequence: TGTGCCAGTATCCAGTCGACAGGGTCTGGAGCTTTCTTT.

The gene calls are TRBV6-1 and TRBJ2-2; possibly TRBD2 for D (6 bases). The CDR3 extends over 17 amino acids. CDR1 MNHNS and CDR2 SASEGT come from the germline V gene. V was shortened by 7 bases and J by 0 bases, with 18 bases between the two germline ends. CDR3 coding DNA: TGTGCCAGCAACCCCATGGGTGCGGGGCCGAACACCGGGGAGCTGTTTTTT. Translation gives CASNPMGAGPNTGELFF.

The table lists this clonotype with a few counts. This chain connects TRBV20-1 to TRBJ1-1; D is unclear. Germline values: CDR1 DFQATT, CDR2 SNEGSKA (reference sequence). The V and J ends lost 5 bases and 10 bases respectively, with 14 bases between them. The CDR3 runs 11 residues. The CDR3 coding sequence is TGCAGTGCTTCCGAAACAGAGAGAGCTTTCTTT. This encodes CSASETERAFF.